These 29 T cell receptor beta chains were all obtained from the same sample, sequenced in a study of blood T cells in healthy people across ages. With a J-beta primer mix and a sample-barcoded 5' primer, a second PCR ran about 7 to 12 cycles. Each CDR3 protein gets one entry after TCRdb re-called the 5' RACE reads with MiXCR. The table shows hundreds of thousands of distinct CDR3 sequences, with about 54% occurring only once. Sequenced input: blood. These receptors originate from a man aged 55-75 years in good health.

The chain uses TRBV20-1 and TRBJ2-3, with D perhaps TRBD1 (5 bases). This CDR3 is built from 14 residues. V was shortened by 2 bases and J by 1 base, with 10 bases between the two germline ends. The germline CDR1 and CDR2 sequences are DFQATT and SNEGSKA (reference sequence). The CDR3: CSARSGIGTDTQYF. The CDR3 bases are TGCAGTGCTAGATCAGGGATAGGCACAGATACGCAGTATTTT.

The chain combines TRBV6-1 with TRBJ2-1, with 10 bases fitting TRBD1. The CDR3 is made up of 15 amino acids. Germline CDR1 is MNHNS and CDR2 is SASEGT. V lost 7 bases and J lost 7; bases outside the gene matches: 10. The CDR3 sequence: CASNLDRGVYNEQFF. The CDR3 DNA is TGTGCCAGCAATCTGGACAGGGGGGTTTATAATGAGCAGTTCTTC.

This clonotype was counted many times. The J gene is TRBJ1-5, the V gene TRBV20-1, with 9 bases identical to TRBD1. Trimming removed 4 bases from V and 2 bases from J; junction bases left unmatched: 6. Germline values: CDR1 DFQATT, CDR2 SNEGSKA (reference sequence). CDR3 length: 15 residues. The CDR3 sequence is CSAIPGQGGNQPQHF. Here the CDR3 DNA reads TGCAGTGCTATTCCGGGACAGGGAGGCAATCAGCCCCAGCATTTT.

This clonotype has a handful of counts. V usage is TRBV24-1 and J usage is TRBJ2-1, with a tentative D call TRBD1 (6 bases). The CDR3 loop spans 15 amino acids. Trimming took off 5 bases at V and 4 bases at J, with 14 bases between the two ends. The germline gives CDR1 KGHDR, CDR2 SFDVKD. Here the CDR3 reads CATSARTARYNEQFF. The CDR3 nucleotides read TGTGCCACCAGTGCCCGGACAGCCCGGTACAATGAGCAGTTCTTC.

The chain combines TRBV6-4 with TRBJ1-1, with 9 bases aligning to TRBD1. The CDR3 totals 15 residues. With 9 bases clipped from V and 3 bases from J, the junction kept 11 bases outside the gene matches. Germline assignment: CDR1 MRHNA and CDR2 SNTAGT. CDR3 region: CASEGQGKSDTEAFF. CDR3 nucleotide sequence: TGTGCCAGTGAGGGACAGGGAAAAAGCGACACTGAAGCTTTCTTT.

The CDR3 nucleotides are TGCAGTGCTACCGGAAGGGCCGGGGAGCTGTTTTTT. Protein product: CSATGRAGELFF. The gene calls are TRBV20-1 and TRBJ2-2; no definite D call. The CDR3 runs 12 residues. V was cut by 4 bases and J by 6 bases, with 9 bases left in between. Germline CDR1 DFQATT, CDR2 SNEGSKA (reference sequence).

This chain joins TRBV6-5 and TRBJ1-2, with D uncertain. There are 13 residues in the CDR3. V lost 6 bases and J lost 4, with 12 bases in between. Germline V CDR1 and CDR2: MNHEY, SVGAGI. CDR3 bases: TGTGCCAGCAGCTCATCCATACTCTATGGCTACACCTTC. Translating it yields CASSSSILYGYTF.

This rearrangement joins TRBV5-1 to TRBJ2-2; 8 bases are a match to TRBD2. The ends lost 2 bases at V and 11 bases at J; junction bases unmatched: 8. The CDR3 has 14 residues. The V gene's germline CDR1 is SGHRS and CDR2 YFSETQ. The CDR3 loop is CASSFGLAIGELFF. In DNA form, the CDR3 reads TGCGCCAGCAGCTTCGGACTAGCTATCGGCGAGCTGTTTTTT. Drawing the rest from reference TRBV5-1 and TRBJ2-2, the complete variable domain is KAGVTQTPRYLIKTRGQQVTLSCSPISGHRSVSWYQQTPGQGLQFLFEYFSETQRNKGNFPGRFSGRQFSNSRSEMNVSTLELGDSALYLCASSFGLAIGELFFGEGSRLTVL.

The CDR3 spells CASSTDPGAGSPLHF. The CDR3 DNA follows: TGTGCCAGCAGTACAGACCCAGGGGCAGGGTCACCCCTCCACTTT. The chain couples TRBV12-3 or TRBV12-4 to TRBJ1-6, with D possibly TRBD1 on 6 matching bases. There are 15 residues in the CDR3. The V end was cut by 5 bases, the J end by 10 bases, with 18 bases between.

The J gene is TRBJ2-5, the V gene TRBV9; D not resolved. Trimming took off 3 bases at V and 5 bases at J, with 14 bases between the two ends. The CDR3 has 14 amino acids. Germline values: CDR1 SGDLS, CDR2 YYNGEE. In nucleotides, the CDR3 is TGTGCCAGCAGCGGTCTTGAGACGTCTGAGACCCAGTACTTC. Its protein is CASSGLETSETQYF.

The J gene is TRBJ2-1, the V gene TRBV20-1; D may be TRBD1 (6 bases). The CDR3 has 14 residues. Trimming took 0 bases from V and 5 from J, leaving 11 bases between them. Germline CDR1 and CDR2: DFQATT and SNEGSKA (reference sequence). In nucleotides, the CDR3 is TGCAGTGCTAGAGATCCCAGGGGAAACAATGAGCAGTTCTTC. Its protein is CSARDPRGNNEQFF.

This clonotype came up once. The CDR3 spells CASSLAALAFENEQFF. The CDR3 DNA sequence: TGTGCCAGCAGCTTAGCGGCTCTAGCGTTTGAGAATGAGCAGTTCTTC. The chain carries TRBV7-6 and TRBJ2-1; possible D gene TRBD2, 6 bases. Germline loops: CDR1 SGHVS, CDR2 FNYEAQ. V was trimmed by 0 bases and J by 7 bases, leaving 16 bases between them. This CDR3 is 16 amino acids long.

DNA of the CDR3: TGCAGCGTTGTTGCAACAGGGCCAGATACGCAGTATTTT. Protein product: CSVVATGPDTQYF. V usage is TRBV29-1 and J usage is TRBJ2-3; the D gene is possibly TRBD1 (6 bases). With 4 bases removed from V and 4 bases from J, the gap between germline ends came to 12 bases. The CDR3 totals 13 residues. Germline CDR1 is SQVTM and CDR2 is ANQGSEA.

The V and J genes are TRBV20-1 and TRBJ2-3; TRBD1 agrees at 9 bases. The V segment lost 1 base and the J segment 2 bases; nucleotides outside the gene matches: 10. The CDR3 is made up of 17 amino acids. Per the germline V gene, CDR1 is DFQATT and CDR2 is SNEGSKA (reference sequence). The DNA for the CDR3 is TGCAGTGCTAGAGCCCTCGGACAGGGGAGGGTCACAGATACGCAGTATTTT. It encodes CSARALGQGRVTDTQYF.

V usage is TRBV12-3 or TRBV12-4 and J usage is TRBJ1-4; 7 bases align to TRBD1. The V and J ends lost 5 bases and 7 bases, in that order; junction bases with no gene match: 13. CDR3 length: 16 residues. The CDR3: CASSPADRAGGEKLFF. The CDR3 DNA sequence: TGTGCCAGCAGTCCGGCTGACAGGGCGGGAGGTGAAAAACTGTTTTTT.

This clonotype was counted between two and nine times. The chain uses TRBV21-1 and TRBJ2-5; the DNA was not compared with TRBD2, the D call given in the table. TRBV21-1 has pseudogene status. The CDR3 loop spans 17 amino acids. In DNA form, the CDR3 reads TGTGCCAGCAGGACTAGCGGGGGGCACCTTTTCAGGGAGACCCAGTACTTC. Encoded protein: CASRTSGGHLFRETQYF.

The gene calls are TRBV24-1 and TRBJ2-3; tentative D call: TRBD2 (5 bases). CDR3 size: 16 residues. CDR1 and CDR2 (germline): KGHDR, SFDVKD. V gave up 0 bases and J gave up 1 base, with 10 bases separating them. CDR3 nucleotide sequence: TGTGCCACCAGTGATTTGCACTTCGGGGGCACAGATACGCAGTATTTT. This gives the protein CATSDLHFGGTDTQYF.

This clonotype was counted a few times. The rearrangement links TRBV6-6 to TRBJ2-5; weak D call: TRBD2 (6 bases). Germline CDR1 and CDR2: MNHNY and SVGAGI (reference sequence). Trimming removed 2 bases from V and 3 bases from J, with 13 bases in between. The CDR3 covers 15 residues. As DNA, the CDR3 is TGTGCCAGCAGTTACGCCGGAGGGCGGGAAGAGACCCAGTACTTC. Translation gives CASSYAGGREETQYF.

The V and J genes are TRBV20-1 and TRBJ2-7, with D hard to call. V was pared by 3 bases and J by 10 bases, with 19 bases between. This CDR3 region has 13 residues. From germline, CDR1 is DFQATT and CDR2 SNEGSKA (reference sequence). DNA for the CDR3: TGCAGTGCTAGGATTGGAGCCTCCACGGCCCAGTACTTC. Its translation is CSARIGASTAQYF.

CDR3: CASSLGARTQYF. DNA for the CDR3: TGTGCCAGCAGCTTAGGCGCGCGGACCCAGTACTTC. The chain couples TRBV7-2 to TRBJ2-7; D unclear. The DNA end is a closer match to TRBJ2-5, so the J assignment may be wrong. Germline CDR1 is SGHTA and CDR2 is FQGNSA. The CDR3 is made up of 12 amino acids.

The CDR3 region has the DNA TGTGCCAGCAGTTTAGGCGTTAACCAAGAGACCCAGTACTTC. The encoded protein is CASSLGVNQETQYF. This chain uses TRBV12-3 or TRBV12-4 with TRBJ2-5; D remains ambiguous. The CDR3 runs 14 residues. V lost 1 base, J lost 0 bases, and 6 bases lay in between.

This clonotype was seen a handful of times. The chain is built from TRBV20-1 and TRBJ2-3; 14 bases line up with TRBD2. The CDR3 is made up of 18 amino acids. Trimming took 5 bases from V and 0 from J; bases not matched to a gene: 10. The germline CDR1 and CDR2 sequences are DFQATT and SNEGSKA (reference sequence). The CDR3 sequence: CSAPGLAGALTSTDTQYF. DNA of the CDR3: TGCAGTGCTCCGGGACTAGCGGGGGCCCTAACTAGCACAGATACGCAGTATTTT.

This clonotype occurred many times. The CDR3 DNA follows: TGCAGTGCCACTAGCGGGGGAACAGATACGCAGTATTTT. Translating it yields CSATSGGTDTQYF. The chain has TRBV20-1 and TRBJ2-3; 11 bases are a match to TRBD2. Germline assignment: CDR1 DFQATT and CDR2 SNEGSKA (reference sequence). The trim removed 6 bases at V and 3 bases at J, leaving 2 bases unmatched. CDR3 length: 13 amino acids.

A note on this clonotype: A read error is possible here, since a much larger clone lies one base away. The chain recombines TRBV6-5 with TRBJ1-4; maybe TRBD1 (5 bases). V dropped 7 bases and J dropped 4 bases, with 16 bases sitting between them. This CDR3 comprises 15 residues. The germline gives CDR1 MNHEY, CDR2 SVGAGI. CDR3 protein: CASKGQGAINEKLFF. CDR3 sequence (DNA): TGTGCCAGCAAAGGACAAGGAGCAATTAATGAAAAACTGTTTTTT.

The chain has TRBV28 and TRBJ1-2; 12 positions agree with TRBD1. Trimming removed 4 bases from V and 6 bases from J; junction bases left unmatched: 15. This CDR3 spans 18 amino acids. Per the germline V gene, CDR1 is MDHEN and CDR2 is SYDVKM. CDR3 sequence: CASSSGRWGQGARDGYTF. Written as DNA, the CDR3 is TGTGCCAGCAGTTCGGGACGGTGGGGACAGGGGGCACGCGATGGCTACACCTTC.

The V and J genes are TRBV7-8 and TRBJ2-3; no clear D. The CDR3 is 12 residues long. Germline CDR1 and CDR2: SGHVS and FQNEAQ. With 8 bases removed from V and 4 bases from J, the gap between germline ends came to 10 bases. CDR3 loop: CASGIRADTQYF. CDR3 nucleotide sequence: TGTGCCAGCGGGATTAGGGCAGATACGCAGTATTTT.

J is TRBJ2-7 and V is TRBV5-6; 9 positions match TRBD1. Germline loops: CDR1 SGHDT, CDR2 YYEEEE. The CDR3 runs 14 residues. V dropped 5 bases and J dropped 8; count of bases not matched to a gene: 11. Here the CDR3 reads CASSRDRDFRKQYF. The CDR3 nucleotides are TGTGCCAGCAGTCGGGACAGGGATTTTAGGAAGCAGTACTTC.

The genes are TRBV28 and TRBJ2-1; TRBD2 agrees at 16 bases. CDR1 and CDR2 from the germline V gene are MDHEN and SYDVKM. With V trimmed by 5 bases and J by 8 bases, 9 bases remained unmatched. The CDR3 is 17 residues long. CDR3 nucleotides: TGTGCCAGCAGTGGGGGACTAGCGGGGGGGCTTCTCGATGAGCAGTTCTTC. Translating gives CASSGGLAGGLLDEQFF.

Details on this clonotype: A read error is possible here, since a much larger clone lies one base away. The genes are TRBV5-1 and TRBJ1-4; TRBD1 is a possible D gene (5 bases). The length of the CDR3 is 14 residues. The germline V gene encodes CDR1 SGHRS and CDR2 YFSETQ. Here the CDR3 DNA reads TGCGCCAGCAGCCAAGACAGTACTAATGGAAAACTGTTTTTT. Protein sequence: CASSQDSTNGKLFF. Variable domain in full (rest from reference TRBV5-1 and TRBJ1-4): KAGVTQTPRYLIKTRGQQVTLSCSPISGHRSVSWYQQTPGQGLQFLFEYFSETQRNKGNFPGRFSGRQFSNSRSEMNVSTLELGDSALYLCASSQDSTNGKLFFGSGTQLSVL.